This TCR beta chain was documented in a study of blood T cell repertoires in COVID-19. The wider study: Acute and convalescent COVID-19 samples came from the United States, Italy and Spain.

Sequencing was performed with immunoSEQ multiplex PCR; in TCRdb, only in-frame clones are kept and a portion is missing. The sample includes 90,000 to 100,000 clones, around 80% of them seen just once. V dropped 1 base and J dropped 2 bases, with 16 bases sitting between them. CDR1 SGHNT and CDR2 YENEEA come from the germline V gene. This CDR3 contains 17 residues. V is TRBV11-3 and J is TRBJ2-3, with a tentative D call TRBD1 (6 bases). Sequencing was done on a sample of peripheral blood. This TCR derives from a man aged 65 to 79 with acute or convalescent COVID-19. The CDR3 coding sequence is TGTGCCAGCAGCTTAGGTTGGGGGCAAACTCCCACAGATACGCAGTATTTT. Protein product: CASSLGWGQTPTDTQYF.